Listed here are 2 T cell receptor beta chains from one sample, sequenced in a study of a mutant IDH1 vaccine in newly diagnosed glioma. These TCRs are of unknown antigen specificity. The time point is: week 47, end of study. Each dose delivered 300 ug of mutant IDH1 20-mer peptide subcutaneously with imiquimod. The protocol was immunoSEQ multiplex PCR, while the TCRdb copy is restricted to in-frame clones and leaves out a portion. The sample comprises tens of thousands of clones, over 70% of which are singletons, and 5.3% rests with the top ten. The sample was PBMCs, taken from a glioma patient whose treatment included an IDH1 peptide vaccine. These receptors all stem from a man aged 45 to 65 with glioma.

Only a few counts were recorded for this clone. The limits of the CDR3 on the DNA are not certain, so only TCRdb's listed CDR3 is given. The chain recombines TRBV21-1 with TRBJ2-3; the table's D call of TRBD2 was not tested on the DNA. TRBV21-1 is a pseudogene segment. The CDR3 extends over 16 residues, inclusive of both ends. CDR3 in amino acids: CASSKSVGGGTDTQYF.

This sequence joins TRBV2 and TRBJ1-5; D call uncertain. The CDR3 runs 12 residues. Germline V gene data show CDR1 as SNHLY and CDR2 as FYNNEI. V lost 3 bases, J lost 10 bases, and 10 bases lay in between. The CDR3 loop is CASSDTVQPQHF. CDR3 DNA sequence: TGTGCCAGCAGTGACACAGTCCAACCCCAGCATTTT.